This is a list of T cell receptor beta chains from one sample in a study of blood T cell repertoires in COVID-19. Produced via immunoSEQ multiplex PCR; TCRdb's table is partial and in-frame only. The sample contains around 270,000 clones, approximately 85% of which appear only once. The sequenced sample consisted of peripheral blood. Every receptor here comes from a human donor with COVID-19, enrolled during active disease. The donor label of this sample is uncertain. CDR3s include the opening cysteine and the closing phenylalanine or tryptophan. Fields, in order: clone size, J gene, V gene, D gene, CDR3 DNA, CDR3 protein. A D gene is named only where the DNA matches it firmly. Size is stated for part of the rows, as once, few or many counts, or as a class when the clone is expanded.

clone_size: .
j_call: TRBJ2-7
v_call: TRBV7-7
d_call: TRBD2
cdr3_nt: TGTGCTAGCAGCCCGGGGGGGGCTGGTGCACTAGCGGGGGCCTACGAGCAGTACTTC
cdr3_aa: CASSPGGAGALAGAYEQYF

clone_size: .
j_call: TRBJ1-5
v_call: TRBV28
d_call: .
cdr3_nt: TGTGCCAGCAGTTTTACAGGGCGCAATCAGCCCCAGCATTTT
cdr3_aa: CASSFTGRNQPQHF

clone_size: .
j_call: TRBJ1-5
v_call: TRBV28
d_call: TRBD1
cdr3_nt: TGTGCCAGCAGTTTGGGGAGGCAGGGGGAGTATAGCAATCAGCCCCAGCATTTT
cdr3_aa: CASSLGRQGEYSNQPQHF

clone_size: .
j_call: TRBJ2-3
v_call: TRBV5-1
d_call: .
cdr3_nt: TGCGCCAGCAGTCCCTCCGTGGGGGCGCGAAGCACAGATACGCAGTATTTT
cdr3_aa: CASSPSVGARSTDTQYF

clone_size: .
j_call: TRBJ2-5
v_call: TRBV6-6
d_call: .
cdr3_nt: TGTGCCAGCAGTTACCGACCAGGGGAGACCCAGTACTTC
cdr3_aa: CASSYRPGETQYF

clone_size: .
j_call: TRBJ2-1
v_call: TRBV27
d_call: TRBD2
cdr3_nt: TGTGCCAGCAGTCTTGCTAGCGGCTGGTACAATGAGCAGTTCTTC
cdr3_aa: CASSLASGWYNEQFF

clone_size: .
j_call: TRBJ2-7
v_call: TRBV7-3
d_call: TRBD1
cdr3_nt: TGTGCCAGCAGCCAGGGGACAGGGTACTACTACGAGCAGTACTTC
cdr3_aa: CASSQGTGYYYEQYF

clone_size: .
j_call: TRBJ1-2
v_call: TRBV7-9
d_call: .
cdr3_nt: TGTGCCAGCAGCTCCCAAACCATCGGCTATGGCTACACCTTC
cdr3_aa: CASSSQTIGYGYTF

clone_size: .
j_call: TRBJ1-3
v_call: TRBV6-1
d_call: .
cdr3_nt: TGTGCCAGCAGTGACGGGTTCGGAAACACCATATATTTT
cdr3_aa: CASSDGFGNTIYF

clone_size: .
j_call: TRBJ1-2
v_call: TRBV5-1
d_call: TRBD1
cdr3_nt: TGCGCCAGCAGCTACGGGACAGACTATGGCTACACCTTC
cdr3_aa: CASSYGTDYGYTF

clone_size: once
j_call: TRBJ1-5
v_call: TRBV6-2/TRBV6-3
d_call: .
cdr3_nt: .
cdr3_aa: CASSSSGTRRYQPQHF

clone_size: .
j_call: TRBJ1-1
v_call: TRBV11-2
d_call: .
cdr3_nt: TGTGCCAGCAGCCCACTCAGGGGCGTGCACACTGAAGCTTTCTTT
cdr3_aa: CASSPLRGVHTEAFF

clone_size: .
j_call: TRBJ2-5
v_call: TRBV6-5
d_call: TRBD2
cdr3_nt: TGTGCCAGCAGTTACGCCCCGACTAGCGGCCAAGAGACCCAGTACTTC
cdr3_aa: CASSYAPTSGQETQYF

clone_size: .
j_call: TRBJ2-7
v_call: TRBV7-2
d_call: .
cdr3_nt: TGTGCCAGCAGCTTAACGGTCGAGGGAATCCAGTACTTC
cdr3_aa: CASSLTVEGIQYF

clone_size: .
j_call: TRBJ2-3
v_call: TRBV5-8
d_call: .
cdr3_nt: TGTGCCAGCAGCTCCCCGAGGGGGATGGGAGATACGCAGTATTTT
cdr3_aa: CASSSPRGMGDTQYF

clone_size: .
j_call: TRBJ1-4
v_call: TRBV19
d_call: .
cdr3_nt: TGTGCCAGTAGTATAGACATTGAAAAACTGTTTTTT
cdr3_aa: CASSIDIEKLFF

clone_size: .
j_call: TRBJ1-2
v_call: TRBV5-1
d_call: TRBD1
cdr3_nt: TGCGCCAGCAGCTTGGAACAGGGGGCGATTGGCTACACCTTC
cdr3_aa: CASSLEQGAIGYTF

clone_size: .
j_call: TRBJ2-7
v_call: TRBV7-3
d_call: TRBD1
cdr3_nt: TGTGCCAGCAGCGCTGGGGACAGGACTCTGTACTTC
cdr3_aa: CASSAGDRTLYF

clone_size: .
j_call: TRBJ1-1
v_call: TRBV7-9
d_call: .
cdr3_nt: TGTGCCAGCAGCCCGGGGGAAGCGAGGGCTTTCTTT
cdr3_aa: CASSPGEARAFF

clone_size: .
j_call: TRBJ1-5
v_call: TRBV5-5
d_call: TRBD1
cdr3_nt: TGTGCCAGCAGCCAAGGGACAGGCAATCAGCCCCAGCATTTT
cdr3_aa: CASSQGTGNQPQHF

clone_size: .
j_call: TRBJ1-5
v_call: TRBV19
d_call: .
cdr3_nt: TGTGCCAGTAGTTCCACAGGACCGGGGCCCCAGCATTTT
cdr3_aa: CASSSTGPGPQHF

clone_size: .
j_call: TRBJ2-1
v_call: TRBV5-1
d_call: .
cdr3_nt: TGCGCCAGCAGCTTGGGACCCGGGAGCTCCTACAATGAGCAGTTCTTC
cdr3_aa: CASSLGPGSSYNEQFF

clone_size: .
j_call: TRBJ2-1
v_call: TRBV19
d_call: TRBD2
cdr3_nt: TGTGCCAGTAGTATGCAGGGTCTAGCGGGAGAGTGGGAGCAGTTCTTC
cdr3_aa: CASSMQGLAGEWEQFF

clone_size: .
j_call: TRBJ1-3
v_call: TRBV5-6
d_call: .
cdr3_nt: TGTGCCAGCTGGGGGACGGGGGTCGGAAACTCTGGAAACACCATATATTTT
cdr3_aa: CASWGTGVGNSGNTIYF

clone_size: .
j_call: TRBJ1-1
v_call: TRBV5-1
d_call: .
cdr3_nt: TGCGCCAGCAGCTTGGCGGGGGACGGGAACACTGAAGCTTTCTTT
cdr3_aa: CASSLAGDGNTEAFF

clone_size: .
j_call: TRBJ1-1
v_call: TRBV19
d_call: TRBD1
cdr3_nt: TGTGCCAGTACCCTGGGGCAGGGGGAGGTAAACACTGAAGCTTTCTTT
cdr3_aa: CASTLGQGEVNTEAFF

clone_size: .
j_call: TRBJ1-1
v_call: TRBV18
d_call: TRBD1
cdr3_nt: TGTGCCAGCTCACCCTACCGGACAGGGATGAACACTGAAGCTTTCTTT
cdr3_aa: CASSPYRTGMNTEAFF

clone_size: .
j_call: TRBJ2-2
v_call: TRBV29-1
d_call: TRBD1
cdr3_nt: TGCAGCGTTGTAGCCAGACAGGGGCGAAACATAAACACCGGGGAGCTGTTTTTT
cdr3_aa: CSVVARQGRNINTGELFF

clone_size: .
j_call: TRBJ2-2
v_call: TRBV5-4
d_call: .
cdr3_nt: TGTGCCAGCAGCTCCCTCGTTAACACCGGGGAGCTGTTTTTT
cdr3_aa: CASSSLVNTGELFF

clone_size: .
j_call: TRBJ2-1
v_call: TRBV11-2
d_call: .
cdr3_nt: TGTGCCAGCAGCTATACGGGTTACAATGAGCAGTTCTTC
cdr3_aa: CASSYTGYNEQFF

clone_size: .
j_call: TRBJ1-1
v_call: TRBV3-1/TRBV3-2
d_call: .
cdr3_nt: TGTGCCAGCAGCCAAGTTGAGGGCACTGAAGCTTTCTTT
cdr3_aa: CASSQVEGTEAFF

clone_size: .
j_call: TRBJ1-2
v_call: TRBV9
d_call: .
cdr3_nt: TGTGCCAGCAGCCCCCATGCGCCTAACTATGGCTACACCTTC
cdr3_aa: CASSPHAPNYGYTF

clone_size: .
j_call: TRBJ1-2
v_call: TRBV25-1
d_call: TRBD1
cdr3_nt: TGTGCCAGCACGCCCAATCAGGGGGCTCGGGGCTACACCTTC
cdr3_aa: CASTPNQGARGYTF

clone_size: .
j_call: TRBJ1-5
v_call: TRBV24-1
d_call: TRBD1
cdr3_nt: TGTGCCACCAGTGATTCCCCGACAGGGAGGCCCCAGCATTTT
cdr3_aa: CATSDSPTGRPQHF

clone_size: .
j_call: TRBJ2-5
v_call: TRBV5-1
d_call: .
cdr3_nt: TGCGCCAGCAGCCTCCAGGCAACTAGAATGGAGGAGACCCAGTACTTC
cdr3_aa: CASSLQATRMEETQYF

clone_size: .
j_call: TRBJ2-1
v_call: TRBV4-3
d_call: .
cdr3_nt: TGCGCCAGCAGCCAAGAGAGCAATGAGCAGTTCTTC
cdr3_aa: CASSQESNEQFF

clone_size: few
j_call: TRBJ1-2
v_call: TRBV28
d_call: .
cdr3_nt: TGTGCCAGCAGTCGCCAACAGGGAAGAACCTATGGCTACACCTTC
cdr3_aa: CASSRQQGRTYGYTF

clone_size: .
j_call: TRBJ2-2
v_call: TRBV21-1
d_call: .
cdr3_nt: TGTGCCAGCAGCACTTACAAGCGGGAGGGAGGCAGAGGGGAGCTGTTTTTT
cdr3_aa: CASSTYKREGGRGELFF

clone_size: .
j_call: TRBJ1-1
v_call: TRBV10-3
d_call: .
cdr3_nt: TGTGCCATCAGTGACCGAGGAATGAACACTGAAGCTTTCTTT
cdr3_aa: CAISDRGMNTEAFF

clone_size: .
j_call: TRBJ1-1
v_call: TRBV30
d_call: .
cdr3_nt: TGTGCCTGGAGTGTAGGGGACACTGAAGCTTTCTTT
cdr3_aa: CAWSVGDTEAFF

clone_size: .
j_call: TRBJ1-1
v_call: TRBV3-1/TRBV3-2
d_call: .
cdr3_nt: TGTGCCAGCAGCCCCACAGGGTTCGGGGCTTTCTTT
cdr3_aa: CASSPTGFGAFF

clone_size: .
j_call: TRBJ2-7
v_call: TRBV14
d_call: TRBD1
cdr3_nt: TGTGCCAGCAGCCCGGGACAGGTCCCCCCCAAGCAGTACTTC
cdr3_aa: CASSPGQVPPKQYF